The next 21 T cell receptor beta chains were all read from a single sample in a study of T-cell reconstitution after alpha-beta-depleted transplantation in children (dated by TCRdb to about 2016). Per the publication, the treatment or condition label means: allogeneic hematopoietic cell transplantation with graft depleted of TCRalphabeta T cells and CD19 B cells. The protocol used for the library was PCR. The data were produced on an Illumina HiSeq 2500. TCR library preparation used molecular barcoding, with unique molecular identifiers applied to normalize quantification of the TCRbeta repertoire. The raw public data were reprocessed by TCRdb itself: fastp quality trimming at Q25, MiXCR clonotype calling, in-frame beta chains only. Identical CDR3 protein sequences are pooled into one entry, listed with their most common genes and DNA. The sample contains approximately 350,000 distinct CDR3 sequences, about a sixth of them found a single time. Around 41% of the sample belongs to the ten largest clones.

The sequencing used PBMCs, mostly from graft donor cells, collected 360 days after TCRalphabeta/CD19-depleted stem cell transplant. The source is a male patient between 2 and 9 years old who had a stem cell transplant for acute lymphoblastic leukemia, so the T cells may come from the graft donor.

This clonotype was seen a handful of times. The chain couples TRBV12-3 or TRBV12-4 to TRBJ2-3; 9 nucleotides line up with TRBD1. The ends lost 7 bases at V and 3 bases at J; junction bases unmatched: 8. CDR3 length equals 15 residues. The DNA of the CDR3 is TGTGCCAGCACCCTACAGGGGGCGCGGACAGATACGCAGTATTTT. Protein product: CASTLQGARTDTQYF.

This clonotype was observed at least ten times. The V gene is TRBV12-3 or TRBV12-4, the J gene TRBJ2-3; 7 bases are a match to TRBD2. The CDR3 is 13 residues long. V dropped 6 bases and J dropped 9; count of bases not matched to a gene: 9. CDR3 sequence (DNA): TGTGCCAGCAGGGCGGGGGTGCAGGGCACGCAGTATTTT. Amino acids: CASRAGVQGTQYF.

The chain joins TRBV7-6 to TRBJ2-7; D perhaps matches TRBD2 (6 bases). Germline CDR1 reads SGHVS; CDR2 reads FNYEAQ. The CDR3 is 15 amino acids. Trimming cost V 0 bases and J 4 bases, with 13 bases left between them. CDR3 in amino acids: CASSLASRGTYEQYF. CDR3 bases: TGTGCCAGCAGCTTAGCCTCACGCGGGACTTACGAGCAGTACTTC.

In its sample, this clonotype was seen a few times. This sequence joins TRBV12-3 or TRBV12-4 and TRBJ2-3; the match to TRBD2 covers 7 bases. The CDR3 runs 14 residues. V lost 5 bases to trimming and J lost 0 bases; unmatched junction nucleotides: 2. CDR3 nucleotide sequence: TGTGCCAGCAGTCTGACTAGCAGCACAGATACGCAGTATTTT. Translated, it gives CASSLTSSTDTQYF.

This chain connects TRBV20-1 to TRBJ2-7; the match to TRBD2 covers 9 bases. This CDR3 is built from 14 residues. Unmatched junction bases numbered 12, after V lost 6 bases and J lost 6 bases. Germline CDR1 reads DFQATT; CDR2 reads SNEGSKA (reference sequence). The CDR3 sequence: CSALRGGRASEQYF. The CDR3 DNA sequence: TGCAGTGCCCTAAGGGGCGGGAGGGCCTCCGAGCAGTACTTC.

This clonotype has only a few counts. The V gene is TRBV12-3 or TRBV12-4, the J gene TRBJ1-4; D is unresolved. CDR3 length: 12 residues. Trimming stripped 3 bases from V and 8 bases from J, with 7 bases between. The CDR3 spells CASSFSREKLFF. For the CDR3, the DNA is TGTGCCAGCAGTTTTTCGAGGGAAAAACTGTTTTTT.

V gene TRBV5-5 combines with J gene TRBJ1-2; 8 bases align to TRBD1. Germline CDR1 and CDR2: SGHKS and YYEKEE (reference sequence). V lost 0 bases and J lost 1; bases outside the gene matches: 8. This CDR3 has 17 amino acids. CDR3 coding DNA: TGTGCCAGCAGCTTGGACCGCAGACAGGGGATTAACTATGGCTACACCTTC. Protein product: CASSLDRRQGINYGYTF.

This chain links TRBV3-1 with TRBJ1-1; D perhaps matches TRBD1 (5 bases). Trimming pared 2 bases from V and 7 bases from J, leaving 14 bases between. Germline V gene lookup returns CDR1 LGHDT and CDR2 YNNKEL (reference sequence). This CDR3 region has 14 residues. The CDR3 sequence is CASSQPAGNHEAFF. In DNA form, the CDR3 reads TGTGCCAGCAGCCAACCGGCAGGGAACCATGAAGCTTTCTTT.

The chain combines TRBV6-2 or TRBV6-3 with TRBJ2-7; D is undetermined. Germline CDR1 and CDR2: MNHEY and SVGEGT. Trimming pared 0 bases from V and 0 bases from J, leaving 18 bases between. The CDR3 extends over 18 amino acids. CDR3: CASSYSQSKGWRSYEQYF. The CDR3 DNA sequence: TGTGCCAGCAGTTACTCCCAATCGAAGGGTTGGCGCTCCTACGAGCAGTACTTC.

CDR3 protein: CAISWDRANTEAFF. CDR3 nucleotides: TGTGCCATCAGTTGGGACAGGGCGAACACTGAAGCTTTCTTT. The rearrangement joins TRBV10-3 to TRBJ1-1; 9 positions agree with TRBD1. V trimming: 5 bases; J trimming: 1 base; junction bases outside the gene matches: 2. Germline CDR1 reads ENHRY; CDR2 reads SYGVKD. The CDR3 loop spans 14 amino acids.

There are many counts of this clonotype. The V call is TRBV11-2, the J call TRBJ2-1; TRBD2 matches at 7 bases. Germline lookup yields CDR1 SGHAT and CDR2 FQNNGV. Trimming took 2 bases from V and 6 from J; bases not matched to a gene: 4. The CDR3 is 14 amino acids. The CDR3, as DNA: TGTGCCAGCAGCTTATCGGCGGGAGCCAATGAGCAGTTCTTC. Protein product: CASSLSAGANEQFF.

This rearrangement joins TRBV20-1 to TRBJ2-1; perhaps TRBD2 as D (5 bases). There are 15 residues in the CDR3. The germline V gene encodes CDR1 DFQATT and CDR2 SNEGSKA (reference sequence). V lost 3 bases and J 3 bases, leaving 15 bases between the germline ends. The CDR3, as DNA: TGCAGTGCTAGTCGCGGGCCTACCTTCTACAATGAGCAGTTCTTC. This gives the protein CSASRGPTFYNEQFF.

This clonotype has just a few counts. The chain combines TRBV24-1 with TRBJ2-7; 9 bases are a match to TRBD1. Trimming removed 4 bases from V and 5 bases from J; junction bases left unmatched: 5. CDR3 length: 14 residues. Per the germline V gene, CDR1 is KGHDR and CDR2 is SFDVKD. DNA for the CDR3: TGTGCCACCAGTGAGACAGGGGGGGAGGACGAGCAGTACTTC. Its translation is CATSETGGEDEQYF.

The table lists this clonotype with a few counts. The J gene is TRBJ2-3, the V gene TRBV27; the D gene is possibly TRBD2 (5 bases). CDR1 and CDR2 (germline): MNHEY, SMNVEV (reference sequence). Trimming removed 0 bases at V and 3 bases at J, with 10 bases between. This CDR3 comprises 15 residues. For the CDR3, the DNA is TGTGCCAGCAGTTTATCGCTAGCCAGTACAGATACGCAGTATTTT. This codes for CASSLSLASTDTQYF.

The rearrangement joins TRBV20-1 to TRBJ2-1; TRBD2 matches 9 bases. V was pared by 7 bases and J by 4 bases, with 11 bases of the junction left unmatched. This CDR3 contains 15 residues. Germline V gene data show CDR1 as DFQATT and CDR2 as SNEGSKA (reference sequence). This CDR3 is CSVQIAGDRYNEQFF. CDR3 nucleotides: TGCAGTGTCCAGATAGCGGGAGATCGGTACAATGAGCAGTTCTTC.

The chain uses TRBV3-1 and TRBJ2-5; D is uncertain. CDR1 and CDR2 (germline): LGHDT, YNNKEL (reference sequence). The germline V and J ends were trimmed by 0 bases and 1 base, with 12 bases remaining between them. The CDR3 has 16 residues. CDR3 bases: TGTGCCAGCAGCCAAGACGGTCCGGCGGTCCAAGAGACCCAGTACTTC. It codes for CASSQDGPAVQETQYF.

This rearrangement joins TRBV4-3 to TRBJ2-2; no clear D. The V end lost 0 bases, the J end lost 4 bases, and 9 bases lay between the germline ends. Germline CDR1 is LGHNA and CDR2 is YSLEER. The CDR3 loop spans 15 amino acids. CDR3 nucleotides: TGCGCCAGCAGCCAAGATAACCCTACCACCGGGGAGCTGTTTTTT. It specifies CASSQDNPTTGELFF.

Many counts were recorded for this clonotype. The genes are TRBV4-3 and TRBJ2-5; D is undetermined. CDR3 length: 13 residues. Trimming shortened V by 1 base and J by 1 base, and 4 bases separated the two germline ends. Germline CDR1 and CDR2: LGHNA and YSLEER. The chain's CDR3 is CASSQGPQETQYF. In DNA, the CDR3 is TGCGCCAGCAGCCAAGGGCCCCAAGAGACCCAGTACTTC.

V gene TRBV28 combines with J gene TRBJ2-3, with D perhaps matching TRBD1 (5 bases). This CDR3 has 14 residues. Trimming cost V 6 bases and J 3 bases, with 13 bases left between them. Germline V lookup: CDR1 MDHEN, CDR2 SYDVKM. The CDR3 nucleotides read TGTGCCAGCAGGTTGGGGCTGGGGACAGATACGCAGTATTTT. This gives the protein CASRLGLGTDTQYF.

This clonotype was observed a handful of times. The chain couples TRBV2 to TRBJ2-7; D gene uncertain. CDR1 is SNHLY, CDR2 FYNNEI, per germline. The V gene lost 3 bases and the J gene lost 8 bases, with 8 bases spanning the gap. The CDR3 is 11 amino acids. The CDR3 DNA is TGTGCCAGCAGTGAGCGAACTAAGCAGTACTTC. It specifies CASSERTKQYF.

This clonotype was counted at least ten times. This rearrangement joins TRBV5-1 to TRBJ2-1; D not certain. The germline V gene encodes CDR1 SGHRS and CDR2 YFSETQ. The CDR3 covers 11 residues. The V end was cut by 5 bases, the J end by 7 bases, with 7 bases between. This CDR3 reads CASRDENEQFF. The CDR3 DNA reads TGCGCCAGCAGAGACGAGAATGAGCAGTTCTTC. The whole variable domain, remainder taken from reference TRBV5-1 and TRBJ2-1, is KAGVTQTPRYLIKTRGQQVTLSCSPISGHRSVSWYQQTPGQGLQFLFEYFSETQRNKGNFPGRFSGRQFSNSRSEMNVSTLELGDSALYLCASRDENEQFFGPGTRLTVL.